The 16 T cell receptor beta chains below were found in one sample sequenced in a study of blood T cell repertoires in COVID-19. Sequenced by immunoSEQ multiplex PCR; TCRdb stores in-frame clones only, minus some. The sample carries 75,000 to 100,000 clones, 70% to 90% recorded once. Material for sequencing was peripheral blood. The receptors derive from a man aged 70 or older with acute or convalescent COVID-19.

This chain uses TRBV7-3 with TRBJ2-3, with TRBD2 matching 8 bases. The CDR3 extends over 13 amino acids. CDR1 SGHTA and CDR2 FQGTGA come from the germline V gene. J lost 6 bases, V lost 5 bases, and 4 bases had no gene match. The CDR3 DNA reads as TGTGCCAGCAGCCGGACTAGCAGCGATACGCAGTATTTT. The encoded protein is CASSRTSSDTQYF.

The V call is TRBV5-4, the J call TRBJ2-5, with 8 bases that match TRBD2. Germline V lookup: CDR1 SGHNT, CDR2 YYREEE (reference sequence). J was trimmed by 0 bases and V by 4 bases; bases with no gene match: 14. The CDR3 has 18 residues. The CDR3 DNA reads TGTGCCAGCAGCCCTCCCCAACGAGGCGGGGGGTACCAAGAGACCCAGTACTTC. The encoded protein is CASSPPQRGGGYQETQYF.

The V and J genes are TRBV19 and TRBJ1-5; TRBD1 matches at 8 bases. The CDR3 has 14 residues. Losses at the gene ends were 5 bases for V and 3 bases for J; bases not matched to a gene: 3. Germline lookup yields CDR1 LNHDA and CDR2 SQIVND (reference sequence). The CDR3 loop reads CASSPGQDNQPQHF. CDR3 nucleotide sequence: TGTGCCAGTAGTCCGGGACAGGACAATCAGCCCCAGCATTTT.

This chain links TRBV2 with TRBJ2-7, with 7 bases matching TRBD2. V trimming: 0 bases; J trimming: 0 bases; junction bases outside the gene matches: 11. This CDR3 spans 18 amino acids. From germline, CDR1 is SNHLY and CDR2 FYNNEI. The CDR3 spells CASSEAGGTGRSSYEQYF. The CDR3 nucleotides read TGTGCCAGCAGTGAAGCGGGGGGGACTGGTCGGAGCTCCTACGAGCAGTACTTC.

V gene TRBV7-2 combines with J gene TRBJ1-2; no clear D gene. The CDR3 is 13 amino acids. Germline V gene data show CDR1 as SGHTA and CDR2 as FQGNSA. With 4 bases removed from V and 4 bases from J, the gap between germline ends came to 10 bases. This CDR3 is CASSSPRGYGYTF. In DNA, the CDR3 is TGTGCCAGCAGCTCACCCCGAGGCTATGGCTACACCTTC.

V usage is TRBV6-2 or TRBV6-3 and J usage is TRBJ2-7; 11 bases match TRBD1. The CDR3 contains 16 residues. The ends lost 3 bases at V and 5 bases at J; junction bases unmatched: 9. Germline V CDR1 and CDR2: MNHEY, SVGEGT. The DNA of the CDR3 is TGTGCCAGCAGTTATCCTGCCGGGACAGGGGGTGACGAGCAGTACTTC. Amino acid sequence: CASSYPAGTGGDEQYF.

This sequence joins TRBV7-6 and TRBJ2-1; 8 bases map to TRBD1. This CDR3 has 15 amino acids. Germline V lookup: CDR1 SGHVS, CDR2 FNYEAQ. Trimming took 1 base from V and 4 from J; bases not matched to a gene: 3. CDR3 residues: CASSLGDRPYNEQFF. CDR3 DNA sequence: TGTGCCAGCAGCTTAGGGGACAGGCCGTACAATGAGCAGTTCTTC.

The V gene is TRBV24-1, the J gene TRBJ1-1; D possibly corresponds to TRBD1 (6 bases). With 5 bases removed from V and 7 bases from J, the gap between germline ends came to 10 bases. From germline, CDR1 is KGHDR and CDR2 SFDVKD. The CDR3 is 12 amino acids. The chain's CDR3 is CATSALRGEAFF. For the CDR3, the DNA is TGTGCCACCAGTGCCCTCAGGGGTGAAGCTTTCTTT.

The V call is TRBV3-1 (or the pseudogene TRBV3-2), the J call TRBJ1-2; the D gene is possibly TRBD1 (5 bases). Germline-derived CDR1 and CDR2 are LGHDT and YNNKEL (reference sequence). CDR3 length equals 13 residues. The V end lost 2 bases, the J end lost 8 bases, and 12 bases lay between the germline ends. CDR3 region: CASSQTGQSGYTF. The DNA of the CDR3 is TGTGCCAGCAGCCAAACAGGACAATCCGGCTACACCTTC.

This clone was detected only once. This chain links TRBV10-3 with TRBJ2-1; a possible D gene is TRBD1 (6 bases). CDR1 ENHRY and CDR2 SYGVKD come from the germline V gene. Trimming pared 2 bases from V and 0 bases from J, leaving 8 bases between. The CDR3 is made up of 15 amino acids. The chain's CDR3 is CAISEVDSSYNEQFF. DNA of the CDR3: TGTGCCATCAGTGAGGTGGACAGCTCCTACAATGAGCAGTTCTTC.

This clone has just a few counts. This rearrangement joins TRBV3-1 (or the pseudogene TRBV3-2) to TRBJ1-1; 7 bases are shared with TRBD1. The CDR3 has 11 amino acids. Trimming took 3 bases from V and 11 from J; bases not matched to a gene: 3. Germline CDR1 LGHDT, CDR2 YNNKEL (reference sequence). This CDR3 is CASSQQGDAFF. CDR3 bases: TGTGCCAGCAGCCAGCAGGGGGATGCTTTCTTT.

V is TRBV4-1 and J is TRBJ2-5; 8 bases agree with TRBD2. The length of the CDR3 is 16 residues. V gave up 0 bases and J gave up 3 bases; unmatched junction bases: 6. Germline V CDR1 and CDR2: MGHRA, YSYEKL. The CDR3 DNA is TGCGCCAGCAGCCAAGAAGGGACCGGGGGGGAAGAGACCCAGTACTTC. This gives the protein CASSQEGTGGEETQYF.

V gene TRBV5-4 combines with J gene TRBJ2-7; 12 bases agree with TRBD1. J lost 5 bases, V lost 4 bases, and 7 bases had no gene match. CDR3 length equals 15 residues. Germline V gene data show CDR1 as SGHNT and CDR2 as YYREEE (reference sequence). Here the CDR3 DNA reads TGTGCCAGCAGCCTTACCGGGACAGGGGGCCACGAGCAGTACTTC. It is translated as CASSLTGTGGHEQYF.

This chain connects TRBV19 to TRBJ2-6; perhaps TRBD1 as D (6 bases). This CDR3 region has 15 residues. CDR1 is LNHDA, CDR2 SQIVND, per germline (reference sequence). The V end lost 4 bases, the J end lost 1 base, and 8 bases lay between the germline ends. CDR3 DNA: TGTGCCAGTAGTACAACAGGGTCTGGGGCCAACGTCCTGACTTTC. It translates to CASSTTGSGANVLTF. Variable domain in full (rest from reference TRBV19 and TRBJ2-6): DGGITQSPKYLFRKEGQNVTLSCEQNLNHDAMYWYRQDPGQGLRLIYYSQIVNDFQKGDIAEGYSVSREKKESFPLTVTSAQKNPTAFYLCASSTTGSGANVLTFGAGSRLTVL.

Only one count was recorded for this clone. The rearrangement links TRBV10-1 to TRBJ2-2, with 10 bases matching TRBD2. Trimming removed 6 bases from V and 5 bases from J; junction bases left unmatched: 9. The CDR3 is 16 residues long. Germline CDR1 is WNHNN and CDR2 is SYGVQD (reference sequence). CDR3 amino acids: CASSPGTSDRTGELFF. CDR3 sequence (DNA): TGCGCCAGCAGCCCCGGGACTAGCGATAGAACCGGGGAGCTGTTTTTT.

V gene TRBV11-2 combines with J gene TRBJ2-7; D not certain. The CDR3 runs 16 residues. The V end was cut by 0 bases, the J end by 3 bases, with 15 bases between. Germline V gene lookup returns CDR1 SGHAT and CDR2 FQNNGV. The CDR3 loop reads CASSLDLFATVYEQYF. In DNA, the CDR3 is TGTGCCAGCAGCTTAGATCTTTTTGCAACAGTCTACGAGCAGTACTTC. Using reference TRBV11-2 and TRBJ2-7 for the parts outside the CDR3, the full variable domain is EAGVAQSPRYKIIEKRQSVAFWCNPISGHATLYWYQQILGQGPKLLIQFQNNGVVDDSQLPKDRFSAERLKGVDSTLKIQPAKLEDSAVYLCASSLDLFATVYEQYFGPGTRLTVT.